Following are 8 T cell receptor beta chains from one sample sequenced in a study of T cells in Graves' hyperthyroidism and ophthalmopathy. RNA transcripts gave rise to amplified TCR beta CDR3 regions. A first-round RT-PCR of the TCR CDR3 used the HTBI primer set. One entry per CDR3 protein results from TCRdb running MiXCR on the multiplex PCR reads. The sample has under 400,000 distinct CDR3 sequences, around 14% seen once. Sequenced: blood. Receptors were obtained from a woman aged 18-29 years with Graves' hyperthyroidism that later progressed to Graves' ophthalmopathy.

This clonotype showed up just a few times. The chain recombines TRBV6-2 or TRBV6-3 with TRBJ1-3; D not resolved. The ends were cut back, 5 bases at V and 0 bases at J, with 11 bases in the middle. Germline V gene lookup returns CDR1 MNHEY and CDR2 SVGEGT. This CDR3 spans 15 amino acids. CDR3 DNA: TGTGCCAGCAGTGCCCGCGGCAGCTCTGGAAACACCATATATTTT. Amino acid sequence: CASSARGSSGNTIYF.

J is TRBJ2-3 and V is TRBV30, with a possible D match to TRBD2 (5 bases). In germline, CDR1 is GTSNPN, CDR2 SVGIG (reference sequence). The CDR3 contains 17 residues. V lost 2 bases to trimming and J lost 1 base, with 19 bases between them. Here the CDR3 reads CAWSHLYEGVGTDTQYF. The CDR3 coding sequence is TGTGCCTGGAGTCACCTCTACGAGGGAGTAGGCACAGATACGCAGTATTTT.

This clonotype was found many times. The V gene is TRBV12-3 or TRBV12-4, the J gene TRBJ1-1; D gene ambiguous. Trimming cost V 5 bases and J 8 bases, with 12 bases left between them. The CDR3 length is 12 residues. Here the CDR3 DNA reads TGTGCCAGCAGTCAAGGGTCGCTGGAAGCTTTCTTT. Protein: CASSQGSLEAFF.

This clonotype was found many times. J is TRBJ1-1 and V is TRBV20-1; a weak D match, TRBD1 (5 bases). Trimming took off 1 base at V and 11 bases at J, with 8 bases between the two ends. CDR1 is DFQATT, CDR2 SNEGSKA, per germline (reference sequence). The CDR3 loop spans 10 amino acids. CDR3 nucleotide sequence: TGCAGTGCTAGAGCAGGGCCGGCTTTCTTT. It translates to CSARAGPAFF.

To note about this clonotype: A much larger clone lies a single base off, so this may be a read error. V gene TRBV28 combines with J gene TRBJ2-1; 15 bases are shared with TRBD2. Germline trimming cut 3 bases from V and 6 bases from J; bases unmatched to any gene: 12. There are 19 residues in the CDR3. Germline V CDR1 and CDR2: MDHEN, SYDVKM. In DNA form, the CDR3 reads TGTGCCAGCAGTTTGTGGGGGACTAGCGGGAGGCCCGCATGCAATGAGCAGTTCTTC. Protein product: CASSLWGTSGRPACNEQFF.

J is TRBJ1-2 and V is TRBV5-4; D unclear. Trimming pared 1 base from V and 8 bases from J, leaving 12 bases between. Per the germline V gene, CDR1 is SGHNT and CDR2 is YYREEE (reference sequence). The CDR3 runs to 13 residues. CDR3 in amino acids: CASSLLGSNGYTF. Written as DNA, the CDR3 is TGTGCCAGCAGCTTGTTGGGCTCAAACGGCTACACCTTC.

This clonotype appeared many times. The CDR3 reads CASTSYGSAGNEQFF. The CDR3 DNA is TGTGCCAGCACATCTTACGGGTCAGCCGGGAATGAGCAGTTCTTC. The chain recombines TRBV6-2 or TRBV6-3 with TRBJ2-1; D ambiguous. The germline V gene encodes CDR1 MNHEY and CDR2 SVGEGT. With 7 bases removed from V and 7 bases from J, the gap between germline ends came to 20 bases. This CDR3 spans 15 amino acids.

In DNA, the CDR3 is TGTGCCAGCAGTTTAGAGAAGGGAGGGGGGGCCAACGTCCTGACTTTC. Encoded protein: CASSLEKGGGANVLTF. The rearrangement joins TRBV12-3 or TRBV12-4 to TRBJ2-6, with TRBD2 matching over 7 bases. V lost 1 base and J lost 4; bases outside the gene matches: 4. CDR3 length equals 16 residues.